The TCR beta chain described here comes from a study of CD4 T cells in relation to SARS-CoV-2 and coronaviruses. Study overall: PBMCs were cultured with antigen for roughly 9 days before TCR beta sequencing.

Study-level findings and limits: No crossreactivity against non-spike viral proteins was tested here.

Unexposed donor CD4+ T cells date from about 2011-2019, before the COVID-19 pandemic. The cells were cultured for around ten days before CD4+ T cells were isolated. The table came from immunoSEQ multiplex PCR; TCRdb's copy has only in-frame clones and leaves some out. Of tens of thousands of clones in the sample, about 79% were seen once. Of note for this clone: What it binds is not known.

V lost 5 bases, J lost 6 bases, and 7 bases stayed unmatched. Per germline, CDR1 SNHLY and CDR2 FYNNEI. The CDR3 has 15 amino acids. Sequencing was done on a sample of CD4+ T cells from PBMCs, cultured in vitro. The V gene is TRBV2, the J gene TRBJ2-2, with 9 bases aligning to TRBD2. This receptor was identified in a human donor in good health. The chain's CDR3 is CASSQGLAGAGELFF. CDR3 coding DNA: TGTGCCAGCAGTCAGGGACTAGCTGGGGCCGGGGAGCTGTTTTTT.